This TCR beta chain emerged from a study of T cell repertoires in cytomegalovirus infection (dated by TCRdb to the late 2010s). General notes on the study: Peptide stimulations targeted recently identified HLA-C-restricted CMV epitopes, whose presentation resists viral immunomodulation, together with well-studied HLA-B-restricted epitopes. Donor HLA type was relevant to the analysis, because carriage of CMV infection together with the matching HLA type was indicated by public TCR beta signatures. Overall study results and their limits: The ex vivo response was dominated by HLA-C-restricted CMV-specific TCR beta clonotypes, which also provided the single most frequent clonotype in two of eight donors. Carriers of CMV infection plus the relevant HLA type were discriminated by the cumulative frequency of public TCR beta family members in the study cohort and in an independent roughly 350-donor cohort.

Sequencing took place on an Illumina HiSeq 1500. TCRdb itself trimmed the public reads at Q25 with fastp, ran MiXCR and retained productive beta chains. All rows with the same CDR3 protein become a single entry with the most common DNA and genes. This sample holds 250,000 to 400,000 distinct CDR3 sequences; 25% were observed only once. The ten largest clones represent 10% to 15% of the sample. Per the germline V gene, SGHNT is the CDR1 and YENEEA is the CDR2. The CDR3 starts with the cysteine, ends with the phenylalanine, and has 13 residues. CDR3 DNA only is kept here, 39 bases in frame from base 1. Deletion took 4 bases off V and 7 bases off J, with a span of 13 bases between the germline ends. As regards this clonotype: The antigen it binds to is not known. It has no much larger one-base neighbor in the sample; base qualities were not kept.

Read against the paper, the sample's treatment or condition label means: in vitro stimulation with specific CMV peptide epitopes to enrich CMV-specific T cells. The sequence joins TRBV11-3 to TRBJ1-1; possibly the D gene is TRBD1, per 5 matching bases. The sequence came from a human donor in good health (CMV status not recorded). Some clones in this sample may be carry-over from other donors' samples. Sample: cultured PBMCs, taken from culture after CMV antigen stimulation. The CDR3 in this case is CASSSGGVGEAFF. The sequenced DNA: TGTGCCAGCAGCTCCGGGGGAGTCGGTGAAGCTTTCTTT.